This T cell receptor (beta chain) was recorded in a study of cytomegalovirus exposure and HLA in healthy donors. Across the whole study: A preliminary data release comprised 80 million to 95 million unique TCRs obtained from HLA-typed donors. General observations from the study: Specific recognition of CMV antigens was confirmed in vitro for a few chains (all CMV-associated). HLA alleles were associated with roughly 17,000 TCR beta sequences in a later analysis at 0.05 false discovery rate. The study dropped some indistinguishable V segments, TRBV6-2 and TRBV6-3 among them.

A remark on this clone: As yet, its antigen is unknown.

Germline V gene data show CDR1 as SGHKS and CDR2 as YYEKEE (reference sequence). The CDR3 consists of 14 residues. The V gene lost 1 base and the J gene lost 2 bases, with 10 bases spanning the gap. The PCR made use of 60 Vbeta and 13 Jbeta primers. The protocol was immunoSEQ multiplex PCR, while the TCRdb copy is restricted to in-frame clones and leaves out a portion. This table has 100,000 to 150,000 clones, 60% to 80% appearing once. The sequence derives from a female donor in good health and CMV-seronegative. The rearrangement joins TRBV5-5 to TRBJ2-7, with D unresolved. The sample was PBMCs. The CDR3 reads CASSLQNRPYEQYF. CDR3 coding DNA: TGTGCCAGCAGCTTGCAAAACAGACCCTACGAGCAGTACTTC.